These T cell receptor beta chains were read from a single sample in a study of blood T cells in healthy people across ages. A single record per CDR3 protein comes from TCRdb applying MiXCR to the 5' RACE reads. The table lists 650,000 to 1,000,000 distinct CDR3 sequences, 30% to 45% of them singletons, with 10% to 15% in the top ten. Source material: blood. The receptors were sampled from a man younger than 35 in good health. Each CDR3 is given with its conserved first and last residue. The order of the fields is clone size, V gene, D gene, J gene, CDR3 DNA, CDR3 protein. D genes are given only for firm matches. Clone size is stated in some rows and not others, as once, few, many or a class when expanded.

clone_size: few; v_call: TRBV27; d_call: .; j_call: TRBJ1-6; cdr3_nt: TGTGCCAGCAGTTCCGGACTGTACTCCTATAATTCACCCCTCCACTTT; cdr3_aa: CASSSGLYSYNSPLHF
clone_size: .; v_call: TRBV11-3; d_call: TRBD2; j_call: TRBJ2-2; cdr3_nt: TGTGCCAGCAGCACCGGACTAGCGGGGGGGACCGGGGAGCTGTTTTTT; cdr3_aa: CASSTGLAGGTGELFF
clone_size: few; v_call: TRBV12-3/TRBV12-4; d_call: .; j_call: TRBJ1-4; cdr3_nt: TGTGCCAGCACCTTGGGAGGGTCCGTTGAAAAACTGTTTTTT; cdr3_aa: CASTLGGSVEKLFF
clone_size: .; v_call: TRBV20-1; d_call: TRBD1; j_call: TRBJ2-3; cdr3_nt: TGCAGTGCTAAGGGACAGGGCGACACAGATACGCAGTATTTT; cdr3_aa: CSAKGQGDTDTQYF
clone_size: .; v_call: TRBV3-1; d_call: TRBD2; j_call: TRBJ2-3; cdr3_nt: TGTGCCAGCAGCCAAAGGACTAGCGGGGGGTTAGATACGCAGTATTTT; cdr3_aa: CASSQRTSGGLDTQYF
clone_size: many; v_call: TRBV6-5; d_call: .; j_call: TRBJ2-1; cdr3_nt: TGTGCCAGCAGTTACAAAAGTAGCGAGGGAGCCCTAAACAATGAGCAGTTCTTC; cdr3_aa: CASSYKSSEGALNNEQFF
clone_size: .; v_call: TRBV5-8; d_call: TRBD2; j_call: TRBJ2-1; cdr3_nt: TGTGCCAGCAGCTTACCAAGCGGGGGGGCGGGGAATGAGCAGTTCTTC; cdr3_aa: CASSLPSGGAGNEQFF
clone_size: .; v_call: TRBV4-3; d_call: .; j_call: TRBJ2-1; cdr3_nt: TGCGCCAGCAGCCAAGAACCGAGGGGGGGTGAGCAGTTCTTC; cdr3_aa: CASSQEPRGGEQFF
clone_size: .; v_call: TRBV4-1; d_call: TRBD1; j_call: TRBJ1-1; cdr3_nt: TGCGCCAGCAGCCAAGGGGACAGAGATCGGGAACAAGCTTTCTTT; cdr3_aa: CASSQGDRDREQAFF
clone_size: .; v_call: TRBV7-9; d_call: .; j_call: TRBJ2-7; cdr3_nt: TGTGCCAGCAGCGGCGGGACAGAATACGAGCAGTACTTC; cdr3_aa: CASSGGTEYEQYF
clone_size: few; v_call: TRBV25-1; d_call: .; j_call: TRBJ1-2; cdr3_nt: TGTGCCAGCAGTGAATTCCTCGCTGATGGCTACACCTTC; cdr3_aa: CASSEFLADGYTF
clone_size: .; v_call: TRBV13; d_call: TRBD1; j_call: TRBJ2-7; cdr3_nt: TGTGCCAGTACCGGGACAGGGGTTGTAGAGCAGTACTTC; cdr3_aa: CASTGTGVVEQYF
clone_size: many; v_call: TRBV3-1; d_call: TRBD2; j_call: TRBJ2-1; cdr3_nt: TGTGCCAGCAGCCAAGATCACCTAGCGGGCAAGCAGTTCTTC; cdr3_aa: CASSQDHLAGKQFF
clone_size: .; v_call: TRBV6-6; d_call: .; j_call: TRBJ2-3; cdr3_nt: TGTGCCAGCAGTCGCCGCGTGGAACATCCAGATACGCAGTATTTT; cdr3_aa: CASSRRVEHPDTQYF
clone_size: .; v_call: TRBV12-3/TRBV12-4; d_call: .; j_call: TRBJ2-2; cdr3_nt: TGTGCCAGCAGCAACCACCGGACGGGACGGGGGACCGGGGAGCTGTTTTTT; cdr3_aa: CASSNHRTGRGTGELFF
clone_size: few; v_call: TRBV6-2/TRBV6-3; d_call: .; j_call: TRBJ2-6; cdr3_nt: TGTGCCAGCACCTATACAGGGACCGGGGCCAACGTCCTGACTTTC; cdr3_aa: CASTYTGTGANVLTF
clone_size: .; v_call: TRBV2; d_call: .; j_call: TRBJ1-1; cdr3_nt: TGTGCCAGCAGCGGACAGTCGGTTAACACTGAAGCTTTCTTT; cdr3_aa: CASSGQSVNTEAFF
clone_size: .; v_call: TRBV6-1; d_call: .; j_call: TRBJ2-7; cdr3_nt: TGTGCCAGCACCCTTTCGGGGACGGCCCTCTACGAGCAGTACTTC; cdr3_aa: CASTLSGTALYEQYF
clone_size: .; v_call: TRBV12-3/TRBV12-4; d_call: .; j_call: TRBJ1-5; cdr3_nt: TGTGCCAGCAGCGCCCTGGGTACAGGCCATCAGCCCCAGCATTTT; cdr3_aa: CASSALGTGHQPQHF
clone_size: .; v_call: TRBV4-3; d_call: .; j_call: TRBJ2-1; cdr3_nt: TGCGCCAGCAGCCAAGAGTTCAGTGAGACCCAGTTCTTC; cdr3_aa: CASSQEFSETQFF
clone_size: .; v_call: TRBV2; d_call: TRBD1; j_call: TRBJ2-2; cdr3_nt: TGTGCCAGAAGGGACAGGCCGAACACCGGGGAGCTGTTTTTT; cdr3_aa: CARRDRPNTGELFF
clone_size: .; v_call: TRBV7-2; d_call: .; j_call: TRBJ1-2; cdr3_nt: TGTGCCAGCACCGGTGGGGGCCATGGCTACACCTTC; cdr3_aa: CASTGGGHGYTF
clone_size: many; v_call: TRBV7-2; d_call: .; j_call: TRBJ1-2; cdr3_nt: TGTGCCGCGAGAGGGAGCGTGGATGGCTACACCTTC; cdr3_aa: CAARGSVDGYTF
clone_size: .; v_call: TRBV7-2; d_call: .; j_call: TRBJ2-3; cdr3_nt: TGTGCCAGTAAGGCTACGGAAACGCAGTATTTT; cdr3_aa: CASKATETQYF
clone_size: few; v_call: TRBV14; d_call: .; j_call: TRBJ1-1; cdr3_nt: TGTGCCAGCAGCCCCCGAATTGGGAACACTGAAGCTTTCTTT; cdr3_aa: CASSPRIGNTEAFF
clone_size: many; v_call: TRBV4-2; d_call: .; j_call: TRBJ2-6; cdr3_nt: TGTGCCAGCAGCCAAGAGTTTCTTTCTGGGGCCAACGTCCTGACTTTC; cdr3_aa: CASSQEFLSGANVLTF
clone_size: once; v_call: TRBV7-2; d_call: .; j_call: TRBJ2-2; cdr3_nt: TGTGCCAGCAGCAATACAAGGATAAACACCGGGGAGCTGTTTTTT; cdr3_aa: CASSNTRINTGELFF
clone_size: many; v_call: TRBV3-1; d_call: .; j_call: TRBJ2-3; cdr3_nt: TGTGCCAGCAGCCAAGGTTATGGGGCAGATACGCAGTATTTT; cdr3_aa: CASSQGYGADTQYF
clone_size: .; v_call: TRBV2; d_call: .; j_call: TRBJ2-4; cdr3_nt: TGTGCCAGCAGTGAAAGACAGGCCAAAAACATTCAGTACTTC; cdr3_aa: CASSERQAKNIQYF
clone_size: many; v_call: TRBV7-6; d_call: TRBD1; j_call: TRBJ2-7; cdr3_nt: TGTGCCAGCAGCTTGTCCGGACAGGGGACCTACGAGCAGTACTTC; cdr3_aa: CASSLSGQGTYEQYF
clone_size: few; v_call: TRBV15; d_call: TRBD1; j_call: TRBJ2-7; cdr3_nt: TGTGCCACCAGCAACCAGGACAGGGTCAACTACGAGCAGTACTTC; cdr3_aa: CATSNQDRVNYEQYF
clone_size: .; v_call: TRBV27; d_call: .; j_call: TRBJ2-7; cdr3_nt: TGTGCCAGCAGTGTCTGGGACAAACCCTACGAGCAGTACTTC; cdr3_aa: CASSVWDKPYEQYF
clone_size: .; v_call: TRBV20-1; d_call: TRBD2; j_call: TRBJ2-3; cdr3_nt: TGCAGTGCTTTCACTGGACTAGCGGGGGGGCCAGATACGCGGTATTTT; cdr3_aa: CSAFTGLAGGPDTRYF
clone_size: .; v_call: TRBV7-8; d_call: .; j_call: TRBJ1-1; cdr3_nt: TGTGCCAGCAGCTTAGACGCAGGGAGTTACACTGAAGCTTTCTTT; cdr3_aa: CASSLDAGSYTEAFF
clone_size: .; v_call: TRBV4-1; d_call: .; j_call: TRBJ2-7; cdr3_nt: TGCGCCAGCGGCCAAGTATCCAAGGAGTCCTACGAGCAGTACTTC; cdr3_aa: CASGQVSKESYEQYF
clone_size: few; v_call: TRBV20-1; d_call: TRBD2; j_call: TRBJ2-3; cdr3_nt: TGCAGTGCTAGAGAGGGACTAGCGGGGGCTCTAACCGCAGATACGCAGTATTTT; cdr3_aa: CSAREGLAGALTADTQYF
clone_size: few; v_call: TRBV29-1; d_call: .; j_call: TRBJ1-2; cdr3_nt: TGCAGCGTTGACTTGGGCAGGGCGGACTATGGCTACACCTTC; cdr3_aa: CSVDLGRADYGYTF
clone_size: .; v_call: TRBV20-1; d_call: TRBD1; j_call: TRBJ1-1; cdr3_nt: TGCAGTGCTAGAGAAGGGGGCCCCAACACTGAAGCTTTCTTT; cdr3_aa: CSAREGGPNTEAFF
clone_size: few; v_call: TRBV7-2; d_call: .; j_call: TRBJ1-3; cdr3_nt: TGTGCCAGCAGCCACCAGGGGACGTCTGGAAACACCATATATTTT; cdr3_aa: CASSHQGTSGNTIYF
clone_size: few; v_call: TRBV6-6; d_call: TRBD1; j_call: TRBJ2-7; cdr3_nt: TGTGCCAGCAGTTACGCGGGACAGGCCTACGAGCAGTACTTC; cdr3_aa: CASSYAGQAYEQYF
clone_size: .; v_call: TRBV7-9; d_call: TRBD2; j_call: TRBJ2-7; cdr3_nt: TGTGCCAGCACCCTCGGGACTAGCGATTACAATGAGCAGTACTTC; cdr3_aa: CASTLGTSDYNEQYF
clone_size: few; v_call: TRBV5-1; d_call: TRBD1; j_call: TRBJ2-5; cdr3_nt: TGCGCCAGCAGGTCCGGGACAGGGGCATCTCGTTCCTACAATGAGCAGTACTTC; cdr3_aa: CASRSGTGASRSYNEQYF
clone_size: .; v_call: TRBV12-3/TRBV12-4; d_call: .; j_call: TRBJ1-2; cdr3_nt: TGTGCCAGCAACCGTGACCGGTGGGGCTACACCTTC; cdr3_aa: CASNRDRWGYTF
clone_size: few; v_call: TRBV30; d_call: TRBD2; j_call: TRBJ2-1; cdr3_nt: TGTGCCTGGAGTCCCGGGACTAGCGGGGGGAATGAGCAGTTCTTC; cdr3_aa: CAWSPGTSGGNEQFF